This TCR beta chain was observed in a study of cytomegalovirus exposure and HLA in healthy donors. The study, taken as a whole, reports: A few CMV-associated chains were confirmed in vitro to be specific for CMV antigens.

Comments on this clone: Its antigen remains unknown.

There were likely unrecorded immune exposures, though donors were nominally healthy when sampled. Researchers ran the PCR with 60 Vbeta and 13 Jbeta primers. The repertoire was sequenced with immunoSEQ multiplex PCR; TCRdb's copy has only in-frame clones and lacks some. In the table there are tens of thousands of clones, roughly two thirds of which are singletons. Germline CDR1 reads SGHDT; CDR2 reads YYEEEE. CDR3 length: 16 residues. The V end lost 3 bases, the J end lost 3 bases, and 16 bases lay between the germline ends. The chain carries TRBV5-6 and TRBJ1-5, with D perhaps matching TRBD1 (5 bases). Sequenced sample: PBMCs. The receptor's source is a middle-aged man in good health and CMV-seropositive. As DNA, the CDR3 is TGTGCCAGCAGCTCATCGAGTGGGGGGAACAATCAGCCCCAGCATTTT. This codes for CASSSSSGGNNQPQHF.